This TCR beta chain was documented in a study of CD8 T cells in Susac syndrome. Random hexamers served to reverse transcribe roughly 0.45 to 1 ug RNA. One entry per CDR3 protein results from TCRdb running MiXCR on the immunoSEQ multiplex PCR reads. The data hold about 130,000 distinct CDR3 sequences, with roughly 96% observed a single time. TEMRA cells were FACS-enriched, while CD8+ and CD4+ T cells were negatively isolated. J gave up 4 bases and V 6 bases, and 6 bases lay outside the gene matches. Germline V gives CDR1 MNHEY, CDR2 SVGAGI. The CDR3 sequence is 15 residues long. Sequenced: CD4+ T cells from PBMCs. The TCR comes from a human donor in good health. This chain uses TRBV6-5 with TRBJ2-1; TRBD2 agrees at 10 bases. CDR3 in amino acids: CASRTAGGGYNEQFF. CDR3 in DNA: TGTGCCAGCAGAACAGCGGGAGGGGGGTACAATGAGCAGTTCTTC.